This TCR beta chain was documented in a study of CD8+ T cells in alopecia areata. About the study: Tofacitinib was given for 6 to 18 months, then stopped for 6 months. Study-wide results and limits: Scalp sample sequencing also detects resident alphabeta T cells of normal skin.

cDNA prepared by RNA extraction and subsequent reverse transcription served as the template for sequencing. Using immunoSEQ multiplex PCR, the repertoire was profiled, and TCRdb retains in-frame clones only, with some absent. In the table there are about 5,700 clones, under 80% of which are singletons. V dropped 0 bases and J dropped 9; count of bases not matched to a gene: 7. Germline lookup yields CDR1 SGHRS and CDR2 YFSETQ. The CDR3 length is 16 residues. With respect to this clone: Its antigen is unknown.

Samples from alopecia areata patients were lesional scalp punch biopsies and peripheral blood. V usage is TRBV5-1 and J usage is TRBJ2-1; 12 positions match TRBD1. Material: skin, obtained at week 0. This clonotype was obtained from a human donor with alopecia areata. The CDR3 DNA follows: TGCGCCAGCAGCTTGGCCGGGACAGGGGGCCTGGGTGAGCAGTTCTTC. Translated, it gives CASSLAGTGGLGEQFF.